This TCR beta chain is from a study of blood T cell repertoires in COVID-19. Study background: In each case, the material was cDNA or gDNA derived from T cells, B-cell-depleted T cells, or PBMCs.

Authors' data handling: Amplifying reference gene primers gave estimates of nucleated cell counts. Sequencing used immunoSEQ multiplex PCR; TCRdb keeps in-frame clones, though not all of them. V and J calls and clone size follow that table, whereas D and trimming were derived from the DNA. The sample holds 180,000 or so clones; roughly 85% are singletons and the top ten take about 4.4%. Trimming removed 3 bases from V and 6 bases from J, with 8 bases in between. The V gene's germline CDR1 is SGDLS and CDR2 YYNGEE. The CDR3 covers 12 residues. The chain links TRBV9 to TRBJ2-3, with a tentative D call TRBD2 (6 bases). Sequences were obtained from PBMCs or T cells enriched from blood (not recorded which). The origin of this receptor is a woman in her 50s who had recovered from COVID-19. The CDR3 loop is CASSGLADTQYF. The CDR3, as DNA: TGTGCCAGCAGCGGGCTAGCGGATACGCAGTATTTT.